This passage covers 22 T cell receptor beta chains from one sample sequenced in a study of T cell repertoires in cytomegalovirus infection. MiXCR, applied by TCRdb to the reads, yields one record per CDR3 protein. The sample holds 150,000 to 200,000 distinct CDR3 sequences; 17% are singletons and the top ten take roughly 20%. The source material was CD8+ T cells from PBMCs. The source is a human donor in good health (CMV status not recorded). Some clones in this sample may be carry-over from other donors' samples.

This clonotype was counted between two and nine times. The chain links TRBV28 to TRBJ1-1; the D is unclear. This CDR3 has 12 amino acids. Trimming removed 2 bases at V and 4 bases at J, with 5 bases between. Germline V gene sequence: CDR1 MDHEN, CDR2 SYDVKM. The DNA of the CDR3 is TGTGCCAGCAGTTTAGATGGCACTGAAGCTTTCTTT. It is translated as CASSLDGTEAFF.

This clonotype was counted only a few times. The gene calls are TRBV5-4 and TRBJ2-1, with D possibly matching TRBD2 (5 bases). Trimming left V 4 bases short and J 0 bases short, with 11 bases between. The CDR3 has 15 amino acids. Germline V CDR1 and CDR2: SGHNT, YYREEE (reference sequence). For the CDR3, the DNA is TGTGCCAGCAGCCCAGACTACCTCTCCTACAATGAGCAGTTCTTC. Translating gives CASSPDYLSYNEQFF.

The rearrangement links TRBV29-1 to TRBJ1-5, with D possibly matching TRBD1 (6 bases). Germline V gene sequence: CDR1 SQVTM, CDR2 ANQGSEA. V lost 6 bases and J 7 bases, leaving 16 bases between the germline ends. CDR3 size: 13 residues. This chain's CDR3 is CSVGRGQGQPQHF. CDR3 coding DNA: TGCAGCGTGGGACGGGGGCAAGGACAGCCCCAGCATTTT. Full variable domain (rest looked up from reference TRBV29-1 and TRBJ1-5): SAVISQKPSRDICQRGTSLTIQCQVDSQVTMMFWYRQQPGQSLTLIATANQGSEATYESGFVIDKFPISRPNLTFSTLTVSNMSPEDSSIYLCSVGRGQGQPQHFGDGTRLSIL.

In this sample, this clonotype turned up once. The chain recombines TRBV5-4 with TRBJ2-7, with 9 positions matching TRBD2. The junction had 12 bases not matched to a gene; V was cut back by 1 base and J by 4 bases. Per germline, CDR1 SGHNT and CDR2 YYREEE (reference sequence). The CDR3 sequence is 17 residues long. The CDR3 sequence: CASSLSPGLAFLYEQYF. Written as DNA, the CDR3 is TGTGCCAGCAGCTTGAGTCCAGGACTAGCGTTTTTATACGAGCAGTACTTC. Combining the CDR3 with reference TRBV5-4 and TRBJ2-7 gives the whole variable domain ETGVTQSPTHLIKTRGQQVTLRCSSQSGHNTVSWYQQALGQGPQFIFQYYREEENGRGNFPPRFSGLQFPNYSSELNVNALELDDSALYLCASSLSPGLAFLYEQYFGPGTRLTVT.

The chain uses TRBV7-8 and TRBJ2-3; TRBD2 agrees at 11 bases. Germline trimming cut 10 bases from V and 0 bases from J; bases unmatched to any gene: 18. Germline V gives CDR1 SGHVS, CDR2 FQNEAQ. The CDR3 loop spans 19 amino acids. CDR3 sequence: CAKQALTSGTGPSTDTQYF. The CDR3 DNA reads TGTGCCAAACAGGCCCTGACTAGCGGGACGGGTCCTAGCACAGATACGCAGTATTTT.

The genes are TRBV29-1 and TRBJ1-2; D is unresolved. Germline CDR1 is SQVTM and CDR2 is ANQGSEA. The CDR3 is made up of 15 amino acids. Trimming stripped 1 base from V and 2 bases from J, with 14 bases between. The CDR3 bases are TGCAGCGTTGAAGGGAGGGATTTTGTGAACTATGGCTACACCTTC. Its translation is CSVEGRDFVNYGYTF.

The chain links TRBV20-1 to TRBJ2-7, with 9 bases fitting TRBD2. CDR1 is DFQATT and CDR2 is SNEGSKA in the germline V gene (reference sequence). The CDR3 extends over 17 amino acids. V gave up 6 bases and J gave up 6 bases; unmatched junction bases: 21. This CDR3 is CSAPSDGTSFALREQYF. Written as DNA, the CDR3 is TGCAGTGCCCCCAGCGACGGGACTAGCTTCGCTCTACGCGAGCAGTACTTC.

This clonotype was counted only a few times. This rearrangement joins TRBV20-1 to TRBJ2-7; tentatively, D is TRBD2 (5 bases). The V gene's germline CDR1 is DFQATT and CDR2 SNEGSKA (reference sequence). The CDR3 consists of 12 residues. V lost 5 bases and J 2 bases, leaving 10 bases between the germline ends. CDR3 sequence reads: CSARGEAYEQYF. The CDR3 coding sequence is TGCAGTGCTCGGGGTGAGGCCTACGAGCAGTACTTC.

In its sample, this clonotype was seen many times. The genes are TRBV27 and TRBJ2-1; 8 nucleotides match TRBD2. The germline gives CDR1 MNHEY, CDR2 SMNVEV (reference sequence). V gave up 6 bases and J gave up 0 bases; unmatched junction bases: 4. This CDR3 contains 15 residues. CDR3 DNA: TGTGCCAGCAGCCTTAGCGGGAACTCCTACAATGAGCAGTTCTTC. The encoded protein is CASSLSGNSYNEQFF.

This sequence joins TRBV20-1 and TRBJ1-1, with 8 bases lining up with TRBD1. V lost 5 bases, J lost 1 base, and 6 bases stayed unmatched. The CDR3 extends over 14 amino acids. The germline gives CDR1 DFQATT, CDR2 SNEGSKA (reference sequence). CDR3 bases: TGCAGTGCTGCCCGGACAGGGTGGAACACTGAAGCTTTCTTT. This gives the protein CSAARTGWNTEAFF.

The chain uses TRBV7-3 and TRBJ1-3; D is uncertain. The CDR3 totals 14 residues. The V end was cut by 4 bases, the J end by 8 bases, with 15 bases between. CDR1 and CDR2 (germline): SGHTA, FQGTGA. The CDR3 here is CASSSGWTSDTIYF. Here the CDR3 DNA reads TGTGCCAGCAGCTCAGGTTGGACCTCGGACACCATATATTTT.

A single count supports this clonotype. The V and J genes are TRBV20-1 and TRBJ2-1, with 7 bases fitting TRBD2. CDR1 and CDR2 (germline): DFQATT, SNEGSKA (reference sequence). The CDR3 sequence is 14 residues long. Trimming at V came to 5 bases and at J to 9 bases, leaving 13 bases not matched to a gene. CDR3 amino acids: CSAEGTTGGGEQFF. In DNA, the CDR3 is TGCAGTGCTGAGGGGACTACGGGCGGGGGTGAGCAGTTCTTC.

This clonotype has just a few counts. The CDR3 region is CASSLKGLAGGVYEQYF. The CDR3 region has the DNA TGTGCCAGCAGCCTCAAAGGACTAGCGGGGGGGGTCTACGAGCAGTACTTC. The chain has TRBV7-2 and TRBJ2-7; 15 bases line up with TRBD2. Germline V lookup: CDR1 SGHTA, CDR2 FQGNSA. The CDR3 covers 17 residues. V lost 5 bases and J lost 3; bases outside the gene matches: 8.

The chain recombines TRBV7-9 with TRBJ1-4, with D possibly TRBD1 on 5 matching bases. Trimming took 0 bases from V and 5 from J, leaving 10 bases between them. Germline values: CDR1 SEHNR, CDR2 FQNEAQ (reference sequence). This CDR3 contains 15 residues. The DNA of the CDR3 is TGTGCCAGCAGCTTAGCGGGGCCGCCGAATGAAAAACTGTTTTTT. Translated, it gives CASSLAGPPNEKLFF.

Only a few counts were recorded for this clonotype. V and J are TRBV28 and TRBJ2-7, with 8 bases identical to TRBD1. This CDR3 contains 14 residues. The germline gives CDR1 MDHEN, CDR2 SYDVKM. Trimming took 3 bases from V and 4 from J; bases not matched to a gene: 5. CDR3 coding DNA: TGTGCCAGCAGTTTTGAGGACAGGGCTTACGAGCAGTACTTC. It codes for CASSFEDRAYEQYF. Full variable domain (rest looked up from reference TRBV28 and TRBJ2-7): DVKVTQSSRYLVKRTGEKVFLECVQDMDHENMFWYRQDPGLGLRLIYFSYDVKMKEKGDIPEGYSVSREKKERFSLILESASTNQTSMYLCASSFEDRAYEQYFGPGTRLTVT.

This clonotype was counted a few times. The chain couples TRBV5-4 to TRBJ1-4; no firm D call. Germline V gene data show CDR1 as SGHNT and CDR2 as YYREEE (reference sequence). V dropped 4 bases and J dropped 0 bases, with 4 bases sitting between them. The CDR3 contains 13 residues. For the CDR3, the DNA is TGTGCCAGCAGCCCCTCAACTAATGAAAAACTGTTTTTT. This encodes CASSPSTNEKLFF.

The gene calls are TRBV12-3 or TRBV12-4 and TRBJ2-7; TRBD2 agrees at 9 bases. The trim removed 6 bases at V and 0 bases at J, leaving 6 bases unmatched. The CDR3 is 15 residues long. The CDR3 nucleotides are TGTGCCAGCAGCCCGACTAGCGGATTCTCCTACGAGCAGTACTTC. Protein sequence: CASSPTSGFSYEQYF.

The chain links TRBV27 to TRBJ2-3; D gene uncertain. The CDR3 is 12 amino acids. CDR1 is MNHEY and CDR2 is SMNVEV in the germline V gene (reference sequence). V was shortened by 2 bases and J by 6 bases, with 6 bases between the two germline ends. The chain's CDR3 is CASSLDRDTQYF. CDR3 nucleotides: TGTGCCAGCAGTTTAGATAGGGATACGCAGTATTTT.

The chain links TRBV7-2 to TRBJ1-5, with 8 bases aligning to TRBD1. V trimming: 1 base; J trimming: 5 bases; junction bases outside the gene matches: 4. CDR1 SGHTA and CDR2 FQGNSA come from the germline V gene. The CDR3 is 15 amino acids. CDR3 bases: TGTGCCAGCAGCTTAGACGGGACAGGAGATCAGCCCCAGCATTTT. This encodes CASSLDGTGDQPQHF. Full variable domain (remainder filled in from reference TRBV7-2 and TRBJ1-5): GAGVSQSPSNKVTEKGKDVELRCDPISGHTALYWYRQSLGQGLEFLIYFQGNSAPDKSGLPSDRFSAERTGGSVSTLTIQRTQQEDSAVYLCASSLDGTGDQPQHFGDGTRLSIL.

A few counts support this clonotype. J is TRBJ2-7 and V is TRBV14; D gene unclear. CDR3 size: 11 residues. CDR1 is SGHDN, CDR2 FVKESK, per germline. V was pared by 4 bases and J by 3 bases, with 4 bases between. The chain's CDR3 is CASSRHYEQYF. The CDR3 nucleotides read TGTGCCAGCAGCCGCCACTACGAGCAGTACTTC.

V is TRBV5-1 and J is TRBJ1-4; D might be TRBD1 (6 bases). Germline lookup yields CDR1 SGHRS and CDR2 YFSETQ. The V and J ends lost 5 bases and 8 bases respectively, with 22 bases between them. This CDR3 contains 16 residues. The CDR3 sequence: CASRNPGGDPEEKLFF. The DNA for the CDR3 is TGCGCCAGCAGAAATCCGGGGGGCGATCCCGAGGAAAAACTGTTTTTT.

The rearrangement joins TRBV7-2 to TRBJ2-5; possibly TRBD2 for D (6 bases). Germline V CDR1 and CDR2: SGHTA, FQGNSA. The ends were cut back, 5 bases at V and 5 bases at J, with 18 bases in the middle. The CDR3 is made up of 15 amino acids. The CDR3 loop is CASSPWGRSGETQYF. DNA for the CDR3: TGTGCCAGCAGCCCCTGGGGGAGGTCAGGGGAGACCCAGTACTTC.